This T cell receptor (beta chain) was documented in a study of blood T cell repertoires in COVID-19 (dated by TCRdb to 2018 to 2020). With respect to the entire study: Samples covering the acute and convalescent phases of COVID-19 were provided by collaborators in the United States, Italy and Spain. Subjects who had been exposed to COVID-19, were actively infected with it, or had recovered from it provided the deeply sampled blood TCRbeta repertoires that made up the dataset. The repertoires were released in a freely available public database intended as a resource for research on the immune response to SARS-CoV-2. The sample metadata nearly always contained a de-identified subject ID, COVID-19 status, age in years and sex. Where HLA class I and class II types were available, the types were taken from metadata supplied by the sample provider, not from assay-based typing. Samples were obtained from the ongoing ImmuneRACE study (first 160 participants) and from 950 to 1,500 subjects provided by 6 global collaborators. The material from the prospective study consisted of cDNA or gDNA derived from T cells, B-cell-depleted T cells, or PBMCs.

The CDR3, cysteine through phenylalanine, is 14 amino acids long. Only the CDR3 portion is preserved as DNA: 42 bases, with reading frame beginning at the first base. Between the V and J ends, shortened by 4 bases and 2 bases respectively, the junction contains 12 bases. From the germline V gene (reference sequence), CDR1 is GTSNPN and CDR2 is SVGIG. Results and caveats for the whole study, not just this receptor: How much clinical and demographic metadata was included differed by source and by participant, and the metadata was provided uncurated.

Whole blood was collected in K2EDTA tubes by collaborating institutions according to the institutions' own protocols. For TCRbeta analysis, collaborators shipped samples in one of three forms: frozen whole blood, isolated PBMCs, or DNA extracted from either of those sample types. TCRbeta CDR3 regions were amplified from genomic DNA using the immunoSEQ Assay, a bias-controlled multiplex PCR. As for the original processing: Within the assay, amplification of reference gene primers was used to estimate how many nucleated cells each sample contained. Sequence reads were collapsed and filtered to measure the absolute abundance of every unique TCRbeta CDR3 rearrangement. Productive Simpson clonality was computed per sample as the square root of Simpson's diversity index over productive rearrangements. TCRdb provides this immuneACCESS table in a form limited to in-frame rearrangements. Some clones are lacking; in checked studies, under half of them reflect an unresolved V gene, and why the rest are absent is not known. Clonal size and the V and J genes are those of that table, whereas D and trimming came from the DNA. The sample table shows 150,000 or so clones, and around 86% are seen once. The ten largest account for almost 1% of the sample.

Of note for this clone: Its antigen is unknown. One base away there is no much larger clone; base qualities are not given.

Sequencing was carried out using peripheral blood. The chain uses TRBV30 and TRBJ1-3, and possibly TRBD1, on 6 matching bases. The source of this sequence is a man between 18 and 35 years old with acute or convalescent COVID-19. The CDR3 has the sequence CAWTPGQTGNTIYF. The sequenced DNA is TGTGCCTGGACTCCGGGACAAACTGGAAACACCATATATTTT.